This T cell receptor (beta chain) was documented in a study of human T cells and chemical hapten exposure (dated by TCRdb to the early 2020s). Context from the whole study: For sensitization, 2% DPC in acetone was applied to a roughly 2 cm by roughly 2 cm area of upper inner arm skin. Patch testing was performed on the upper back with Finn chambers containing 0.01% DPC, and the patch tests were scored after 6 days according to International Contact Dermatitis Research Group standards. The mostly female patient cohort included alopecia areata with under or over 50% scalp involvement, alopecia totalis and alopecia universalis. In alopecia patients, the study followed how the peripheral blood TCR repertoire changed in vivo over primary and secondary sensitization to diphenylcyclopropenone (DPC), a hapten. Throughout the study period of around 25 weeks, patients also received therapeutic DPC doses to the scalp every week. Libraries were pooled for sequencing, and variation in per-sample TCR yields was attributed mainly to small differences in library volumes within the pool. Patient blood was sampled pre-sensitization (week 0) and at 2, 6 and about 24 weeks after DPC sensitization. Approximately 28 alopecia patients provided blood for TCR sequencing at one to four time points (pre-sensitization, 2, 6 and 24 weeks). The paper's findings and limits, for the study overall: Significantly more large CDR3 similarity clusters were formed by expanded TCRs than by pre-sensitization or healthy control sets, consistent with antigen-driven responses. The number of TCRs above 1 in 1000 frequency did not change with DPC sensitization; there was no evidence of global repertoire structure alterations. All patients had alopecia, a presumed autoimmune disease, so their immune response might differ from that of healthy individuals. Patch test score was positively correlated with the number of PT1 expanded TCRs, with significance at thresholds 8, 16 and 32 but not at 4. Repeated subsampling changed both the strength of the expansion versus patch-test correlation and the threshold at which the correlation became significant.

The CDR3 covers 15 residues, taking in both the cysteine and the phenylalanine. Solely the CDR3 DNA is kept, with 45 bases framed from the first base. The V end loses 6 bases and the J end loses 5 bases, and a stretch of 17 bases separates them. This clonotype has a handful of counts. Its antigen is still unknown. No much larger clone is present one base from it, and per-base qualities are unavailable. Receptor libraries were prepared by RACE. The run used a NextSeq 500. During library preparation, unique molecular identifiers were attached to individual cDNA molecules so that TCRs could be counted in a quantitative, reproducible way. Both TCR alpha and TCR beta chains were sequenced from each blood RNA sample. The authors' pipeline ran thus. A median of around 100,000 TCRs per sample was observed, with a range of about 20,000 to 700,000. V, J and CDR3 annotation of the TCR reads was performed with the Decombinator software suite. To make PS versus PT1 abundance plots, every sample was subsampled to the same number of TCRs (28,000). Expanded TCRs were defined as absent before sensitization and observed at least eight times at the 2-week time point. The public reads were quality trimmed at Q25 with fastp and then assembled into clones with MiXCR by TCRdb, keeping productive beta chains. Entries that share a CDR3 protein sequence are merged under the most common genes and DNA. Here the V and J calls rest on TCRdb's processing, not on the authors' analysis. Counted in this sample were over 130,000 distinct CDR3 sequences; 12% of them appeared once. The top ten clones comprise 1.3% to 1.5% of the sample.

The time point label, as the study defines it: patch test 2, 6 weeks after DPC sensitization. In light of the paper, this sample's treatment or condition label describes: therapeutic diphenylcyclopropenone sensitization with weekly scalp DPC. At each patch-test visit, blood was drawn before the patch test was applied. Patients were considered eligible if aged 18 to 70, diagnosed with alopecia and deemed suitable for DPC therapy, and patients were excluded if pregnant. Unfractionated whole blood was collected in Tempus Blood RNA tubes, and total RNA was extracted from that blood. The chain is assembled from TRBV12-3 or TRBV12-4 and TRBJ2-1; possibly the D gene is TRBD1, per 6 matching bases. Source: whole blood, taken in connection with sensitization to the hapten diphenylcyclopropenone (DPC). This TCR was sampled from a woman in her 50s with alopecia areata. Some clones in this sample may be carry-over from other donors' samples. The sequence in DNA is TGTGCCAGCAGCCTCGAGGGACAAGGACACAATGAGCAGTTCTTC. Its translation reads: CASSLEGQGHNEQFF.